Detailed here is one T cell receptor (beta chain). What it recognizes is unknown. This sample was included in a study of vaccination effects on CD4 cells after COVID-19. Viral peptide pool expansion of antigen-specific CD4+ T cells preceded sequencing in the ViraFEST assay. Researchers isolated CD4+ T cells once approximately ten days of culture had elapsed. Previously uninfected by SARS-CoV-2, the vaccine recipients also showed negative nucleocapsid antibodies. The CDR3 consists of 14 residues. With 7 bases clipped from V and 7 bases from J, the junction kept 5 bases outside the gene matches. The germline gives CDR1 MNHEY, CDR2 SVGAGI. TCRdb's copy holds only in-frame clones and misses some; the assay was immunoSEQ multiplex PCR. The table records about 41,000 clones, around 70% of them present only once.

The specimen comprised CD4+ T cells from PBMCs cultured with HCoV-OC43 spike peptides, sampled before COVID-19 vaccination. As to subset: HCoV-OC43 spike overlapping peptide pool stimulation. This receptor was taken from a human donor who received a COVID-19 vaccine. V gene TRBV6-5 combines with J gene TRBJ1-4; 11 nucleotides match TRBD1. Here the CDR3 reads CASKGGTGGEKLFF. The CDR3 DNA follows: TGTGCCAGCAAGGGGGGGACAGGGGGTGAAAAACTGTTTTTT.